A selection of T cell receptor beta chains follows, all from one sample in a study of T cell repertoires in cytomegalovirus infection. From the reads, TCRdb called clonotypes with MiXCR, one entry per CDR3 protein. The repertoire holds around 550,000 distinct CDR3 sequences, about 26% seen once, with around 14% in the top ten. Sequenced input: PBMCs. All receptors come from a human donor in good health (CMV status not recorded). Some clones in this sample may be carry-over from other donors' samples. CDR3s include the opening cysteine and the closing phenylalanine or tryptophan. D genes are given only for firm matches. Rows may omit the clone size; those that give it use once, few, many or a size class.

CDR3: CASRYDLQGIGYTF
DNA: TGTGCCAGCAGATATGATTTACAGGGGATCGGCTACACCTTC
J: TRBJ1-2
V: TRBV5-5
D: TRBD1
size: -

CDR3: CASNQGNTQYF
DNA: TGTGCCAGCAACCAGGGGAATACGCAGTATTTT
J: TRBJ2-3
V: TRBV6-2/TRBV6-3
D: -
size: -

CDR3: CASTWTSGETQYF
DNA: TGTGCCAGCACTTGGACTAGCGGGGAGACCCAGTACTTC
J: TRBJ2-5
V: TRBV6-1
D: TRBD2
size: few

CDR3: CASSFRGSGTGVYSNQPQHF
DNA: TGTGCCAGCAGTTTTCGGGGTTCCGGGACAGGGGTCTATAGCAATCAGCCCCAGCATTTT
J: TRBJ1-5
V: TRBV27
D: TRBD1
size: many

CDR3: CASSLDSYQPQHF
DNA: TGTGCCAGCAGCTTGGACAGTTATCAGCCCCAGCATTTT
J: TRBJ1-5
V: TRBV7-8
D: -
size: many

CDR3: CASVRYRGQKDTGELFF
DNA: TGTGCCAGCGTTAGATATCGGGGACAGAAGGACACCGGGGAGCTGTTTTTT
J: TRBJ2-2
V: TRBV6-2/TRBV6-3
D: TRBD1
size: few

CDR3: CASSPRTSGVYEQYF
DNA: TGTGCCAGCAGCCCCCGGACTAGCGGAGTCTACGAGCAGTACTTC
J: TRBJ2-7
V: TRBV12-3/TRBV12-4
D: TRBD2
size: -

CDR3: CATSDTNEGLRTQYF
DNA: TGTGCCACCAGCGATACCAACGAGGGGCTTCGGACCCAGTACTTC
J: TRBJ2-5
V: TRBV24-1
D: -
size: -

CDR3: CASSLSGAGSYEQYF
DNA: TGTGCCAGCAGCTTATCGGGTGCGGGCTCCTACGAGCAGTACTTC
J: TRBJ2-7
V: TRBV11-1
D: -
size: -

CDR3: CASSQAQTQIFTGELFF
DNA: TGCGCCAGCAGCCAAGCCCAGACCCAGATATTCACCGGGGAGCTGTTTTTT
J: TRBJ2-2
V: TRBV4-1
D: -
size: few

CDR3: CASSQGRQGATEAYF
DNA: TGTGCCAGCAGCCAGGGCCGACAGGGCGCCACTGAAGCTTACTTT
J: TRBJ1-1
V: TRBV14
D: TRBD1
size: -

CDR3: CASTRGTSGEKLFF
DNA: TGTGCCAGCACCCGAGGGACTTCGGGTGAAAAACTGTTTTTT
J: TRBJ1-4
V: TRBV6-5
D: -
size: few

CDR3: CAISWTAQETQYF
DNA: TGTGCCATCAGTTGGACGGCCCAAGAGACCCAGTACTTC
J: TRBJ2-5
V: TRBV10-3
D: -
size: -

CDR3: CASSPGTGRNSRSEQYF
DNA: TGCGCCAGCAGCCCCGGGACAGGGAGGAATTCTAGGTCGGAGCAGTACTTC
J: TRBJ2-7
V: TRBV5-1
D: TRBD1
size: -

CDR3: CSARTSGSAYEQYF
DNA: TGCAGTGCTCGGACTAGCGGGAGTGCCTACGAGCAGTACTTC
J: TRBJ2-7
V: TRBV20-1
D: TRBD2
size: -

CDR3: CSLARGLEVGANEQFF
DNA: TGCAGCCTTGCCAGGGGTCTGGAAGTCGGGGCCAATGAGCAGTTCTTC
J: TRBJ2-1
V: TRBV20-1
D: -
size: -

CDR3: CASRPRTGQSNQPQHF
DNA: TGTGCCAGCAGACCACGGACAGGGCAGAGCAATCAGCCCCAGCATTTT
J: TRBJ1-5
V: TRBV27
D: TRBD1
size: few

CDR3: CASSRRQGAGFGGYTF
DNA: TGTGCCAGCAGCCGTAGACAGGGGGCCGGGTTTGGGGGCTACACCTTC
J: TRBJ1-2
V: TRBV7-2
D: TRBD1
size: many

CDR3: CSVSPTGIYGYTF
DNA: TGCAGCGTTTCCCCGACAGGGATCTATGGCTACACCTTC
J: TRBJ1-2
V: TRBV29-1
D: TRBD1
size: -

CDR3: CASSLGRTVQYF
DNA: TGTGCCAGCAGTTTGGGCCGTACGGTGCAGTACTTC
J: TRBJ2-7
V: TRBV28
D: -
size: few

CDR3: CASSYRRGSWGTDTQYF
DNA: TGTGCCAGCAGTTACCGGCGGGGAAGCTGGGGGACAGATACGCAGTATTTT
J: TRBJ2-3
V: TRBV6-2/TRBV6-3
D: -
size: -

CDR3: CASGRDRGGSPLHF
DNA: TGTGCCAGCGGCCGGGACAGGGGTGGCTCACCCCTCCACTTT
J: TRBJ1-6
V: TRBV12-3/TRBV12-4
D: TRBD1
size: -

CDR3: CASSLKEDTQYF
DNA: TGTGCCAGCAGCTTAAAAGAGGATACGCAGTATTTT
J: TRBJ2-3
V: TRBV13
D: -
size: -

CDR3: CASTGLRAGKNIQYF
DNA: TGTGCCAGCACGGGACTCCGGGCCGGTAAAAACATTCAGTACTTC
J: TRBJ2-4
V: TRBV28
D: -
size: few

CDR3: CASIPPWRAYYNEQFF
DNA: TGTGCCAGCATTCCACCGTGGCGGGCCTACTACAATGAGCAGTTCTTC
J: TRBJ2-1
V: TRBV6-1
D: -
size: -

CDR3: CASSLYAGDEAFF
DNA: TGTGCCAGCAGCTTATACGCAGGGGATGAAGCTTTCTTT
J: TRBJ1-1
V: TRBV7-8
D: -
size: -

CDR3: CASRNEGPTDPNTIYF
DNA: TGTGCCAGCAGAAACGAGGGACCCACCGATCCAAACACCATATATTTT
J: TRBJ1-3
V: TRBV7-2
D: -
size: few

CDR3: CASTTLDRSGYGYTF
DNA: TGTGCCAGCACCACACTCGACCGCTCGGGCTATGGCTACACCTTC
J: TRBJ1-2
V: TRBV6-2/TRBV6-3
D: -
size: few

CDR3: CASSLDYREQFF
DNA: TGTGCCAGCAGCTTAGACTACAGGGAGCAGTTCTTC
J: TRBJ2-1
V: TRBV7-9
D: -
size: many

CDR3: CASSIEWAGGNTIYF
DNA: TGTGCCAGTAGTATAGAATGGGCGGGAGGAAACACCATATATTTT
J: TRBJ1-3
V: TRBV19
D: -
size: -

CDR3: CASSKGRGLMTGELFF
DNA: TGTGCCAGTAGTAAGGGTCGGGGGTTGATGACCGGGGAGCTGTTTTTT
J: TRBJ2-2
V: TRBV19
D: -
size: few

CDR3: CASSFFSPTTAQFF
DNA: TGTGCCAGCAGCTTTTTTAGCCCCACTACGGCGCAGTTCTTC
J: TRBJ2-1
V: TRBV7-9
D: -
size: -

CDR3: CASSESSGSWETQYF
DNA: TGTGCCAGCAGTGAATCTAGCGGGAGTTGGGAGACCCAGTACTTC
J: TRBJ2-5
V: TRBV6-1
D: TRBD2
size: -

CDR3: CASSYRAGGTDTQYF
DNA: TGTGCCAGCAGTTACAGGGCGGGAGGTACAGATACGCAGTATTTT
J: TRBJ2-3
V: TRBV6-2/TRBV6-3
D: TRBD2
size: -

CDR3: CSARVLAGAGEQFF
DNA: TGCAGTGCTAGAGTCTTGGCAGGGGCAGGGGAGCAGTTCTTC
J: TRBJ2-1
V: TRBV20-1
D: -
size: -

CDR3: CASSFWSGREVTEAFF
DNA: TGTGCCAGCAGCTTTTGGTCGGGCAGGGAAGTAACTGAAGCTTTCTTT
J: TRBJ1-1
V: TRBV7-4
D: -
size: many

CDR3: CASSSPGSPDTQYF
DNA: TGTGCCAGCAGTTCTCCAGGGTCGCCAGATACGCAGTATTTT
J: TRBJ2-3
V: TRBV6-2/TRBV6-3
D: -
size: -

CDR3: CASGGGAGYGYTF
DNA: TGTGCCAGTGGGGGGGGCGCAGGCTATGGCTACACCTTC
J: TRBJ1-2
V: TRBV28
D: -
size: -

CDR3: CASSPQGNGQPQHF
DNA: TGTGCCAGCAGCCCACAGGGTAACGGACAGCCCCAGCATTTT
J: TRBJ1-5
V: TRBV7-2
D: -
size: many

CDR3: CASSPLAGGPDTQYF
DNA: TGTGCCAGCAGCCCCCTAGCGGGAGGGCCTGATACGCAGTATTTT
J: TRBJ2-3
V: TRBV7-3
D: TRBD2
size: many

CDR3: CASSLLGSSTDTQYF
DNA: TGTGCCAGTAGCCTCCTGGGGAGTAGCACAGATACGCAGTATTTT
J: TRBJ2-3
V: TRBV19
D: -
size: -

CDR3: CASSPTGATGELFF
DNA: TGTGCTAGCAGCCCGACAGGGGCCACCGGGGAGCTGTTTTTT
J: TRBJ2-2
V: TRBV7-7
D: TRBD1
size: -

CDR3: CASSPQSGTSTDTQYF
DNA: TGTGCCAGCTCACCTCAGAGCGGGACCAGCACAGATACGCAGTATTTT
J: TRBJ2-3
V: TRBV18
D: TRBD2
size: -

CDR3: CASSPGLAGSDTQYF
DNA: TGTGCCAGCAGCCCGGGACTAGCGGGATCAGATACGCAGTATTTT
J: TRBJ2-3
V: TRBV7-2
D: TRBD2
size: many

CDR3: CASRRAGAYNEQFF
DNA: TGTGCCAGCAGAAGAGCGGGAGCCTACAATGAGCAGTTCTTC
J: TRBJ2-1
V: TRBV6-6
D: TRBD2
size: few

CDR3: CASSLDLVLKEQFF
DNA: TGTGCCAGCAGCTTAGACCTCGTGTTGAAAGAGCAGTTCTTC
J: TRBJ2-1
V: TRBV7-2
D: -
size: -

CDR3: CASSLRLEGLAGGGQYF
DNA: TGTGCCAGCAGCTTAAGGCTGGAGGGACTAGCGGGAGGTGGTCAGTACTTC
J: TRBJ2-7
V: TRBV7-2
D: TRBD2
size: many

CDR3: CASSSYRGAEAFF
DNA: TGTGCCAGCAGTTCCTACAGGGGCGCTGAAGCTTTCTTT
J: TRBJ1-1
V: TRBV6-1
D: TRBD1
size: few